This T cell receptor beta chain was identified during a study of OX40 agonist ivuxolimab in advanced cancers. The table came from immunoSEQ multiplex PCR; TCRdb's copy has only in-frame clones and leaves some out. Here the sample spans 15,000 to 20,000 clones, 65% to 90% being singletons. V shed 4 bases, J shed 8 bases, and the junction held 8 bases outside the gene matches. Germline values: CDR1 MNHEY, CDR2 SVGAGI. The CDR3 is 14 amino acids. The sequencing used CD4+ or CD8+ T cells sorted from blood, collected in a trial of the OX40 agonist ivuxolimab. The chain combines TRBV6-5 with TRBJ1-3, with TRBD1 matching 7 bases. The clonotype originates from an adult with an advanced solid tumor such as melanoma, head and neck, liver or kidney cancer. DNA of the CDR3: TGTGCCAGCAGTTCGGACAGGCTGGGAGACACCATATATTTT. Encoded protein: CASSSDRLGDTIYF.